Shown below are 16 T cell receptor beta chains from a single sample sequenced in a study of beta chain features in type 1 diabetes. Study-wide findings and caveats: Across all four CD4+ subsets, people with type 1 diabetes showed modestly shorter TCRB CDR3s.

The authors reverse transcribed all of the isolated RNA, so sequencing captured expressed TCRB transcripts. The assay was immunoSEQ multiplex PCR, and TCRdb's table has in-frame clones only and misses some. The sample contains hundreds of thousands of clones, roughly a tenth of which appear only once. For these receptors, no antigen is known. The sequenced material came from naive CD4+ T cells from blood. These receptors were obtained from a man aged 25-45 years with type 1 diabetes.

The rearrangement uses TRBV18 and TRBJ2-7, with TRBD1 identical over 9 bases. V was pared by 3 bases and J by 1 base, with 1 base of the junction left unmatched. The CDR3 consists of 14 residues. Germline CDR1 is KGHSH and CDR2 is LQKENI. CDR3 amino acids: CASSPGQGSYEQYF. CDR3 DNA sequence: TGTGCCAGCTCACCGGGACAGGGTTCCTACGAGCAGTACTTC. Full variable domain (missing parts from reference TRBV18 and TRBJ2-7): NAGVMQNPRHLVRRRGQEARLRCSPMKGHSHVYWYRQLPEEGLKFMVYLQKENIIDESGMPKERFSAEFPKEGPSILRIQQVVRGDSAAYFCASSPGQGSYEQYFGPGTRLTVT.

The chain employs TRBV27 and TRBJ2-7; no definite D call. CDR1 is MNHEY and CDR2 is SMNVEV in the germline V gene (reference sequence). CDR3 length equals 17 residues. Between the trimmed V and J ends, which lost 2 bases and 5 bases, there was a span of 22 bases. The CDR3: CASSLAVTGFAVDEQYF. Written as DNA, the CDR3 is TGTGCCAGCAGTTTAGCGGTGACCGGATTTGCAGTCGACGAGCAGTACTTC.

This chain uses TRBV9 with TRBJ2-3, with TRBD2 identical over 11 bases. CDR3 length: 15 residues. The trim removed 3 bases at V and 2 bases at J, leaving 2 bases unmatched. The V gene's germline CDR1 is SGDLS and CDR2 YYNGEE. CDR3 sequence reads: CASSASGGITDTQYF. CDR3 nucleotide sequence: TGTGCCAGCAGCGCTAGCGGGGGGATCACAGATACGCAGTATTTT.

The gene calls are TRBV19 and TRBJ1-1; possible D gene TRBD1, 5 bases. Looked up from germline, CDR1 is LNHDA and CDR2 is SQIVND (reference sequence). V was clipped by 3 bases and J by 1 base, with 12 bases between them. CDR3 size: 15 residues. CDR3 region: CASSMSGRENTEAFF. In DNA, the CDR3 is TGTGCCAGTAGTATGTCGGGCAGGGAGAACACTGAAGCTTTCTTT. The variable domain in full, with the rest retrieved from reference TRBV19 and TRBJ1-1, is DGGITQSPKYLFRKEGQNVTLSCEQNLNHDAMYWYRQDPGQGLRLIYYSQIVNDFQKGDIAEGYSVSREKKESFPLTVTSAQKNPTAFYLCASSMSGRENTEAFFGQGTRLTVV.

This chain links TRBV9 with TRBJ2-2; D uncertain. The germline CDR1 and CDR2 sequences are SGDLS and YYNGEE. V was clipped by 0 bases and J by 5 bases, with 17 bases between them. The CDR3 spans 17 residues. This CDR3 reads CASSVAAAPRMTGELFF. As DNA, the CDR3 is TGTGCCAGCAGCGTAGCTGCGGCACCGAGGATGACCGGGGAGCTGTTTTTT.

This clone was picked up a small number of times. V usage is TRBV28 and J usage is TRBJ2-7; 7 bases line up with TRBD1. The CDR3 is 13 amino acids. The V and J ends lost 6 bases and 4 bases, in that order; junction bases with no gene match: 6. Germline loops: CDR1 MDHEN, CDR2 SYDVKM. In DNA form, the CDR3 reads TGTGCCAGCAGGCCGGGACAGCCTTACGAGCAGTACTTC. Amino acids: CASRPGQPYEQYF.

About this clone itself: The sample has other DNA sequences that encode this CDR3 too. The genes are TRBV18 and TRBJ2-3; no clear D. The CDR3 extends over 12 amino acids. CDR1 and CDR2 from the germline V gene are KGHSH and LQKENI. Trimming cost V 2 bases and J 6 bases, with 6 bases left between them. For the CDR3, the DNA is TGTGCCAGCTCACCAGGCTTGGATACGCAGTATTTT. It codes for CASSPGLDTQYF.

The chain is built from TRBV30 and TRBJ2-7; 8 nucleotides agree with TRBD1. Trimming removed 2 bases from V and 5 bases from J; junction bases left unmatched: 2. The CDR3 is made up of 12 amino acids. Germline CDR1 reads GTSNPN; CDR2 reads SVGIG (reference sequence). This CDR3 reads CAWSTGGDEQYF. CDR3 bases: TGTGCCTGGAGTACAGGGGGTGACGAGCAGTACTTC.

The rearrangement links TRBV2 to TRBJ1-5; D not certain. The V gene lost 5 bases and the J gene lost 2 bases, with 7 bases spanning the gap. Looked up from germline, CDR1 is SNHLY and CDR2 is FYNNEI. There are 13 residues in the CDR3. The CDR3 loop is CASSPQGNQPQHF. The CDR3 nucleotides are TGTGCCAGCAGTCCCCAGGGCAATCAGCCCCAGCATTTT.

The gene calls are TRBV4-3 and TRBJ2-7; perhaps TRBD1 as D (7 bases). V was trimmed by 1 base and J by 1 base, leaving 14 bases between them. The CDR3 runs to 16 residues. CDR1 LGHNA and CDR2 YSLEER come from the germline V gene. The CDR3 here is CASSQVGGGTSYEQYF. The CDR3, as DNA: TGCGCCAGCAGCCAAGTCGGAGGGGGCACTTCCTACGAGCAGTACTTC.

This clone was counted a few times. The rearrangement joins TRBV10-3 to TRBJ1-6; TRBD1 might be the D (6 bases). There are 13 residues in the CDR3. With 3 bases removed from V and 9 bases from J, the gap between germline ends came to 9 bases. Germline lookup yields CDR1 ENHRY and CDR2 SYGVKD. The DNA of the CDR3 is TGTGCCATCAGTGACGGACAGTCTTCACCCCTCCACTTT. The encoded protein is CAISDGQSSPLHF.

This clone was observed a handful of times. The CDR3 bases are TGTGCCATCAGTGAGTTAGGGGGGGGGAACACTGAAGCTTTCTTT. Amino acid sequence: CAISELGGGNTEAFF. The chain links TRBV10-3 to TRBJ1-1; a possible D gene is TRBD1 (6 bases). The CDR3 spans 15 residues. Looked up from germline, CDR1 is ENHRY and CDR2 is SYGVKD. V lost 1 base and J lost 1, with 10 bases in between.

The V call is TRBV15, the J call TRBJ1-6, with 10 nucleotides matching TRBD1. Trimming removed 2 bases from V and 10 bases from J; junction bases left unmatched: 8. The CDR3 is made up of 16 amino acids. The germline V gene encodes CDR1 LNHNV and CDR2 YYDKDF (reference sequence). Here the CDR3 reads CATSRPTTGGESPLHF. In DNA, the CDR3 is TGTGCCACCAGCAGACCTACGACAGGGGGCGAATCACCCCTCCACTTT.

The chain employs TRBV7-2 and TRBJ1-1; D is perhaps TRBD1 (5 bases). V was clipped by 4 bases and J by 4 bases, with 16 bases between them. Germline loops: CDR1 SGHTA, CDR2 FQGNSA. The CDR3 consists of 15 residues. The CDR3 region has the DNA TGTGCCAGCAGCTCAGGTCGCTCCGGGGGCACTGAAGCTTTCTTT. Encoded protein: CASSSGRSGGTEAFF.

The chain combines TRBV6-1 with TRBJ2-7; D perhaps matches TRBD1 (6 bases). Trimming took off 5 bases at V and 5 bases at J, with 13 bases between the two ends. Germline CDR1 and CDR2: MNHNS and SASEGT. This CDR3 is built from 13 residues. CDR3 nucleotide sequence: TGTGCCAGCAGTCAGTACAGGGCCGACGAGCAGTACTTC. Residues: CASSQYRADEQYF.

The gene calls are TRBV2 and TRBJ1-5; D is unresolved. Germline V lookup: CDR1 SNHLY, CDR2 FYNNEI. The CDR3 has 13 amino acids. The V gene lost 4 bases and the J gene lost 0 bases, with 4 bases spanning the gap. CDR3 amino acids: CASSANSNQPQHF. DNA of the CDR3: TGTGCCAGCAGTGCCAATAGCAATCAGCCCCAGCATTTT.